This T cell receptor (beta chain) was sequenced for a study of CD8 T cells in Susac syndrome. Points from the study as a whole: The authors acknowledged that the study's TCR sequencing and HLA analysis involved relatively few individuals.

Notes on this clonotype: Antigen: not known.

After extraction with the RNeasy kit, roughly 0.5 to 1 ug of the RNA was reverse transcribed using random hexamers. The immunoSEQ assay covered 54 Vbeta and 13 Jbeta segments for CDR3. TCRdb recomputed calls from the immunoSEQ multiplex PCR reads with MiXCR, one row per CDR3 protein. This sample yields 80,000 or so distinct CDR3 sequences, of which around 94% are seen a single time; 0.25% to 0.3% belongs to the top ten. The CDR3 is 15 residues long. Between the trimmed V and J ends, which lost 3 bases and 8 bases, there was a span of 14 bases. The rearrangement joins TRBV12-3 or TRBV12-4 to TRBJ1-6, with D uncertain. This clonotype originated in a human donor in good health. Sequencing used CD8+ T cells from PBMCs. The CDR3, as DNA: TGTGCCAGCAGTTTCATCTTCCGACGGGATTCACCCCTCCACTTT. Encoded protein: CASSFIFRRDSPLHF.